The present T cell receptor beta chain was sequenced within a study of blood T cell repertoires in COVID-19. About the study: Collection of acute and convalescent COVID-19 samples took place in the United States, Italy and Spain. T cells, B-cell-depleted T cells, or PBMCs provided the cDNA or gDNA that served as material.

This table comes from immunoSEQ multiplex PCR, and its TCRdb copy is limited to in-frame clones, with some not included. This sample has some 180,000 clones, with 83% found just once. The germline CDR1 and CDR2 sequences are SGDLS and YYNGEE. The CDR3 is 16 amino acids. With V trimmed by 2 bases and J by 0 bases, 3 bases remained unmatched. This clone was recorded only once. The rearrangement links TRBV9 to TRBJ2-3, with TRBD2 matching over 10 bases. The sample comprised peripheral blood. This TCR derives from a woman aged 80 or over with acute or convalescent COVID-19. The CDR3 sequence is CASSVTSGISTDTQYF. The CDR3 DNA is TGTGCCAGCAGCGTTACTAGCGGGATAAGCACAGATACGCAGTATTTT.